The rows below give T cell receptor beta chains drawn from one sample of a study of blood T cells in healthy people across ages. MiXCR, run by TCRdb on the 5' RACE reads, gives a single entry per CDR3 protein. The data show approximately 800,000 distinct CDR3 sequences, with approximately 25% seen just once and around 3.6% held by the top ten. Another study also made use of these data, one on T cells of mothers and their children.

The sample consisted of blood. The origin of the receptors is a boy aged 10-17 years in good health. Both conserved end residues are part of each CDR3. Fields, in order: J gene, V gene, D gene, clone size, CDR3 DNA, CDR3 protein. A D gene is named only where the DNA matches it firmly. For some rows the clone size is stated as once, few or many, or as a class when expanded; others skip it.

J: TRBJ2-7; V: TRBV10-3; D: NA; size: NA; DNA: TGTGCCATCAGTGAGTCGTATCCGATCTACGAGCGGTACTTC; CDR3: CAISESYPIYERYF
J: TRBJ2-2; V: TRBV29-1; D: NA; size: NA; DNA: TGCAGCGTTGAGTGGGCCAACGAACTGACCGGGGAGCTGTTTTTT; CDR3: CSVEWANELTGELFF
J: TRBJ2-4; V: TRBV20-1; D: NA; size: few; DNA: TGCAGTGCTAGAAACGGACAAAACATTCAGTACTTC; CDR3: CSARNGQNIQYF
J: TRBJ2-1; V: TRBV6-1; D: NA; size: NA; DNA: TGTGCCAGCAGCTCCACTCAATTCACTGTTGCGCCCAAGGTGGGCAATGAGCAGTTCTTC; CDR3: CASSSTQFTVAPKVGNEQFF
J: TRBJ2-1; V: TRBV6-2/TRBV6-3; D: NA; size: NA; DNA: TGTGCCAGCAGTTATCTCTTCGGTGGGAGTTGGTCCGGCAATGAGCAGTTCTTC; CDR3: CASSYLFGGSWSGNEQFF
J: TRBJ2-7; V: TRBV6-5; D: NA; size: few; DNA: TGTGCCAGCAGTGCTGGCCGGCAGCTCTACGAGCAGTACTTC; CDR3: CASSAGRQLYEQYF
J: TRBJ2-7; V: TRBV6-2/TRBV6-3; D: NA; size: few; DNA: TGTGCCAGCTCCCCGGTGGGGGATGTAGGCGAGCAGTACTTC; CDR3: CASSPVGDVGEQYF
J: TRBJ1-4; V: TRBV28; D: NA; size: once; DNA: TGTGCCAGCAGTACCCGGGACAAGAATGAAAAACTGTTTTTT; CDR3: CASSTRDKNEKLFF
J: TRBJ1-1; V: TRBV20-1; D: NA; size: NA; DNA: TGCAGTGCTAGAGATGGGCTTCCAGCTTTCTTT; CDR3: CSARDGLPAFF
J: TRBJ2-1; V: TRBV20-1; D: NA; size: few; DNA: TGCAGTGCTAGTAGAGCGGCCAATGAGCAGTTCTTC; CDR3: CSASRAANEQFF
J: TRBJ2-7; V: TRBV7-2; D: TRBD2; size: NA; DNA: TGTGCCAGCAGCCCGAGACTAGCTTTAACGGGCGACGAGCAGTACTTC; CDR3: CASSPRLALTGDEQYF
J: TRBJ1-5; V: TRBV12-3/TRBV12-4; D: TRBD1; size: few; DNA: TGTGCCAGCAGTGTGGGGACAGGTCTTAGCAATCAGCCCCAGCATTTT; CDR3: CASSVGTGLSNQPQHF
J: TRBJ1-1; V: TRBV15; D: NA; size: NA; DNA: TGTGCCACCAGCACAGGGCAGCGGATGAACACTGAAGCTTTCTTT; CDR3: CATSTGQRMNTEAFF
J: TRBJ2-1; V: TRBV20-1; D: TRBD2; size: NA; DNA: TGCAGTGCCGCTAGCGGGTCCTACAATGAGCAGTTCTTC; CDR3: CSAASGSYNEQFF
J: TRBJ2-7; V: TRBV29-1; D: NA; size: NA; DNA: TGCAGCGTTGACCTGATCCTATACGAGCAGTACTTC; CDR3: CSVDLILYEQYF